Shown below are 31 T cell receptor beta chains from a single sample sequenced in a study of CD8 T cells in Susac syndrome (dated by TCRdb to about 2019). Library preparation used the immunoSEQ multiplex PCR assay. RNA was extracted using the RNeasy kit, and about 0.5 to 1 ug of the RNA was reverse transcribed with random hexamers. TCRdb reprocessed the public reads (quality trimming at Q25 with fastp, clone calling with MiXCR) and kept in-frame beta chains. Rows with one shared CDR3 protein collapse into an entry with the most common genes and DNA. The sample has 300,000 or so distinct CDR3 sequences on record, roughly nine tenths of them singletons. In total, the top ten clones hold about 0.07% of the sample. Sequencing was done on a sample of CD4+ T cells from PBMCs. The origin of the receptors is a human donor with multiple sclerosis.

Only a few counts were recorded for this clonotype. This CDR3 reads CASTGAGGNYEQYF. The DNA for the CDR3 is TGCGCCAGCACGGGGGCAGGGGGAAACTACGAGCAGTACTTC. The chain joins TRBV23-1 to TRBJ2-7; the D gene is possibly TRBD1 (7 bases). Being an ORF, TRBV23-1 has a function that is uncertain. This CDR3 comprises 14 residues. The germline V and J ends were trimmed by 7 bases and 3 bases, with 16 bases remaining between them.

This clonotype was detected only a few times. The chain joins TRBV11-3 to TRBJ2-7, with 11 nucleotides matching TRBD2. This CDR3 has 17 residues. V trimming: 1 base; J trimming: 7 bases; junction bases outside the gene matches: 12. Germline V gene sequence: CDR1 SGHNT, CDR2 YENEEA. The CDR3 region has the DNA TGTGCCAGCAGCTTAGGGTCCGGACTAGCGGGTCTCGGGGAGCAGTACTTC. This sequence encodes CASSLGSGLAGLGEQYF.

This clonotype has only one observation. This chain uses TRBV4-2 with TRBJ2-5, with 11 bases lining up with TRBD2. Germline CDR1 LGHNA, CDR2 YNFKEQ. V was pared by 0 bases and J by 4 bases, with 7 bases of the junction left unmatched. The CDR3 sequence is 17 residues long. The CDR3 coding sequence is TGTGCCAGCAGCCAAGATGGGCTAGCGGGGGGCCGAGAGACCCAGTACTTC. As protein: CASSQDGLAGGRETQYF.

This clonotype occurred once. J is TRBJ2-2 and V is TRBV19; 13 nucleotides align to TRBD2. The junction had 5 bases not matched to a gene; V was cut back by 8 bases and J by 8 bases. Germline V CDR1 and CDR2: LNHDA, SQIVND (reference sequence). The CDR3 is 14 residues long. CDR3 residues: CASEGLAGIGELFF. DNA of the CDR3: TGTGCCAGTGAGGGACTAGCGGGGATAGGGGAGCTGTTTTTT.

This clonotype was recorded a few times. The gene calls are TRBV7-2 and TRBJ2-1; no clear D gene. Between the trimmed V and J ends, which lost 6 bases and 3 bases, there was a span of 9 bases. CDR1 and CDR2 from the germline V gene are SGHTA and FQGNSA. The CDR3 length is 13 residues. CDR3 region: CASSSRSYNEQFF. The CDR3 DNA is TGTGCCAGCAGTTCCCGGAGCTACAATGAGCAGTTCTTC.

The CDR3 DNA reads as TGTGCCAGCAGTTCTGGGAGCGGCACAGATACGCAGTATTTT. Translation gives CASSSGSGTDTQYF. The rearrangement links TRBV6-2 or TRBV6-3 to TRBJ2-3, with a possible D match to TRBD2 (5 bases). Trimming shortened V by 4 bases and J by 1 base, and 9 bases separated the two germline ends. CDR3 length: 14 residues. Germline CDR1 and CDR2: MNHEY and SVGEGT.

CDR3 sequence reads: CASSLLRRPFNEKLFF. CDR3 bases: TGTGCCAGCAGCTTACTCAGGCGGCCCTTTAATGAAAAACTGTTTTTT. J is TRBJ1-4 and V is TRBV7-8; D is uncertain. With 2 bases removed from V and 4 bases from J, the gap between germline ends came to 14 bases. CDR1 SGHVS and CDR2 FQNEAQ come from the germline V gene. The CDR3 has 16 amino acids.

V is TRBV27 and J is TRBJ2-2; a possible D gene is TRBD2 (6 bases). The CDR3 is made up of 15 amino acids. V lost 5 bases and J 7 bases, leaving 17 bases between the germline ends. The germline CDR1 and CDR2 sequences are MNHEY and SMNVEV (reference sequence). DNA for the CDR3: TGTGCCAGCAGTCTGACGGGAGCGGGTGGCGGGGAGCTGTTTTTT. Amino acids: CASSLTGAGGGELFF.

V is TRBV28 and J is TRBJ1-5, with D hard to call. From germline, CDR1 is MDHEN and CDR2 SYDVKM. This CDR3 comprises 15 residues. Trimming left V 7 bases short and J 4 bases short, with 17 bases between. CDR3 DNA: TGTGCCAGCACCCCCAGCGGGTCCGATAATCAGCCCCAGCATTTT. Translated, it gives CASTPSGSDNQPQHF.

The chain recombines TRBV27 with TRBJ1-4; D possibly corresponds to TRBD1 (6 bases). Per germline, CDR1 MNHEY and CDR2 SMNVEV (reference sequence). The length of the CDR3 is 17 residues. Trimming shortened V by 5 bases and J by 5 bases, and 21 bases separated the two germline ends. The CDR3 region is CASSTRTTGRSNEKLFF. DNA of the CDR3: TGTGCCAGCAGTACCCGAACGACAGGTCGGTCGAATGAAAAACTGTTTTTT.

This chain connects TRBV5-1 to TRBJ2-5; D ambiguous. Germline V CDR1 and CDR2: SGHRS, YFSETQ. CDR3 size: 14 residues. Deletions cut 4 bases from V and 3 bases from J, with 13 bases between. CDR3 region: CASSPERGEETQYF. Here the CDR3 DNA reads TGCGCCAGCAGCCCGGAGCGCGGAGAAGAGACCCAGTACTTC. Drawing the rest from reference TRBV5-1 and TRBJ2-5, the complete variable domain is KAGVTQTPRYLIKTRGQQVTLSCSPISGHRSVSWYQQTPGQGLQFLFEYFSETQRNKGNFPGRFSGRQFSNSRSEMNVSTLELGDSALYLCASSPERGEETQYFGPGTRLLVL.

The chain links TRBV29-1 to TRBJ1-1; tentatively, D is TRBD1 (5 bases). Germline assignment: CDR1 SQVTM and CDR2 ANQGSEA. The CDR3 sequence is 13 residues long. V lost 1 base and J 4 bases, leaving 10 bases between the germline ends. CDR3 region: CSVEAWGGTEAFF. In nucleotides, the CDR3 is TGCAGCGTTGAAGCCTGGGGCGGCACTGAAGCTTTCTTT.

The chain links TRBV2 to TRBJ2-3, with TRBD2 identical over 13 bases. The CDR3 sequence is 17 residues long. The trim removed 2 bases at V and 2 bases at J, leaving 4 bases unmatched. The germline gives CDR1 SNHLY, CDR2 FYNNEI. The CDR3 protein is CASSERTSGGPTDTQYF. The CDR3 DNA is TGTGCCAGCAGTGAAAGGACTAGCGGGGGACCCACAGATACGCAGTATTTT.

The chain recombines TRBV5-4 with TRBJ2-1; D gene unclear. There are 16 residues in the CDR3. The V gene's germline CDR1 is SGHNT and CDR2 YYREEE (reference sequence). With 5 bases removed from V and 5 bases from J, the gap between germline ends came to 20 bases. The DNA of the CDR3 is TGTGCCAGCAGAACCAAAAGGGTTTCCAAGAACAATGAGCAGTTCTTC. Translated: CASRTKRVSKNNEQFF. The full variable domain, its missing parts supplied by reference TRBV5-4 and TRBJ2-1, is ETGVTQSPTHLIKTRGQQVTLRCSSQSGHNTVSWYQQALGQGPQFIFQYYREEENGRGNFPPRFSGLQFPNYSSELNVNALELDDSALYLCASRTKRVSKNNEQFFGPGTRLTVL.

The CDR3 is CASSQELAAIYEQYF. CDR3 DNA sequence: TGCGCCAGCAGCCAAGAACTAGCTGCGATCTACGAGCAGTACTTC. The chain has TRBV4-1 and TRBJ2-7; TRBD2 might be the D (6 bases). The CDR3 spans 15 residues. V was trimmed by 0 bases and J by 3 bases, leaving 12 bases between them. Germline lookup yields CDR1 MGHRA and CDR2 YSYEKL.

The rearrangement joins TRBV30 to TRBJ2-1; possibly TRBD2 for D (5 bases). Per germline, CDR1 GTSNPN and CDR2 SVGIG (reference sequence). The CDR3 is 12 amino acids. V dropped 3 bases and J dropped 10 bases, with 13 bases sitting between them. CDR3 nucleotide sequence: TGTGCCTGGAGCGGACTTGCCAGGGAGCAGTTCTTC. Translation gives CAWSGLAREQFF.

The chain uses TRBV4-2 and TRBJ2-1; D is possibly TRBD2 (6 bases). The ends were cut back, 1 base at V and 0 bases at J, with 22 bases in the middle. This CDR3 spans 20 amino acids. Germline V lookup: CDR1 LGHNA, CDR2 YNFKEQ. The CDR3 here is CASSQVGGGSGFSSYNEQFF. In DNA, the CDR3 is TGTGCCAGCAGCCAAGTTGGGGGAGGTAGCGGATTTAGCTCCTACAATGAGCAGTTCTTC.

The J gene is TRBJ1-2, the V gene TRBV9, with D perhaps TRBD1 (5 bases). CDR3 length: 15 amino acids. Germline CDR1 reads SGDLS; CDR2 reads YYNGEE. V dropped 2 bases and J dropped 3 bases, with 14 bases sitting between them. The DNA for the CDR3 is TGTGCCAGCAGCGTCACCGGGACCCTCTACTATGGCTACACCTTC. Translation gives CASSVTGTLYYGYTF.

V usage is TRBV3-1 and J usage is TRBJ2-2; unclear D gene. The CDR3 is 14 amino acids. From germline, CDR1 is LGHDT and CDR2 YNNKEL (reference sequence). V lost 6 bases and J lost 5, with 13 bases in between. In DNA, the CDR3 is TGTGCCAGCAGAACTACCACCTTGACCGGGGAGCTGTTTTTT. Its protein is CASRTTTLTGELFF.

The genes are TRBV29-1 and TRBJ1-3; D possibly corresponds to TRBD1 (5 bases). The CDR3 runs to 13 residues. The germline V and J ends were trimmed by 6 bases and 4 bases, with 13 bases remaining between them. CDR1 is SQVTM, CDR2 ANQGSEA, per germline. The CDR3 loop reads CSVSSGAGNTIYF. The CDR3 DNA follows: TGCAGCGTGTCGTCCGGGGCGGGAAACACCATATATTTT.

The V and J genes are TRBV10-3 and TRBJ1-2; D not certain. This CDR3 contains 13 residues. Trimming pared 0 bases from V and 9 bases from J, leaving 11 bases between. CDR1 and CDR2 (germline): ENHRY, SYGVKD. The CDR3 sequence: CAISESPDQRYTF. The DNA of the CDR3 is TGTGCCATCAGTGAGTCGCCGGATCAACGCTACACCTTC.

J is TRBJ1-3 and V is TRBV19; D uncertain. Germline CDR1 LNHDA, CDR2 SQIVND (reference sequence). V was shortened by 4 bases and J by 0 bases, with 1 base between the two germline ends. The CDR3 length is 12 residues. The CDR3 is CASSNSGNTIYF. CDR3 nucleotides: TGTGCCAGTAGTAACTCTGGAAACACCATATATTTT.

The CDR3 loop is CSATTGPNQPQHF. CDR3 nucleotide sequence: TGCAGTGCCACTACAGGGCCTAATCAGCCCCAGCATTTT. The rearrangement uses TRBV20-1 and TRBJ1-5, with TRBD1 as a possible D gene (6 bases). CDR3 length equals 13 residues. Between the trimmed V and J ends, which lost 6 bases and 4 bases, there was a span of 13 bases. Germline V CDR1 and CDR2: DFQATT, SNEGSKA (reference sequence).

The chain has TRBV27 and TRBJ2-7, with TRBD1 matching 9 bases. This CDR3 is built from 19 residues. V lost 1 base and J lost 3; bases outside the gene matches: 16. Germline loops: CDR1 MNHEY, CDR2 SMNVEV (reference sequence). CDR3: CASSLFAPGRLTGGYEQYF. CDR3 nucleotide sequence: TGTGCCAGCAGTTTATTCGCCCCCGGGAGACTGACAGGGGGCTACGAGCAGTACTTC.

CDR3 coding DNA: TGTGCCAGCTCACCAAGGACAGGGGGTCAAGGTCAGCCCCAGCATTTT. Translated: CASSPRTGGQGQPQHF. The chain recombines TRBV18 with TRBJ1-5; 10 nucleotides line up with TRBD1. The germline V gene has CDR1 KGHSH and CDR2 LQKENI. J lost 6 bases, V lost 2 bases, and 7 bases had no gene match. The CDR3 covers 16 residues.

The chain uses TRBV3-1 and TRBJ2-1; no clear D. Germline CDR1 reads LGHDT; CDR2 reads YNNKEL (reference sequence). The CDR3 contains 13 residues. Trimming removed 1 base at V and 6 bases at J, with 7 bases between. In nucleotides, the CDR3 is TGTGCCAGCAGCCAAGGCCCCCTCAATGAGCAGTTCTTC. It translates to CASSQGPLNEQFF.

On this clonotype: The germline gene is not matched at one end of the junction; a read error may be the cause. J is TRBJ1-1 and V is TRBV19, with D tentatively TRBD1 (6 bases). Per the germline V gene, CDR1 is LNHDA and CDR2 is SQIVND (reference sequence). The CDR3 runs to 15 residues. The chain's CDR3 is CASTPYRESNTEAFF. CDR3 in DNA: TGCGCCAGTACGCCGTACAGGGAATCGAACACTGAAGCTTTCTTT.

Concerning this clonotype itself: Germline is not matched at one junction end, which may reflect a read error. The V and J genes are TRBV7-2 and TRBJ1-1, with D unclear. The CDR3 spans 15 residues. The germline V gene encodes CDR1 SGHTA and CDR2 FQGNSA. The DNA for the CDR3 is TGTGCCAGCAGCTTAGAAGGGCGAGTGAACGCTGAAGCTTTCTTT. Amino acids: CASSLEGRVNAEAFF.

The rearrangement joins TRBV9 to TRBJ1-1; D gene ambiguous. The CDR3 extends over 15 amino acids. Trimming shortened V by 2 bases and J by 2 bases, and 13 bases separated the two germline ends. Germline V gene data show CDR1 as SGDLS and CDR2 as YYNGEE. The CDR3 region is CASSVRDVGNTEAFF. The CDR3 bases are TGTGCCAGCAGCGTCAGAGATGTGGGTAACACTGAAGCTTTCTTT.

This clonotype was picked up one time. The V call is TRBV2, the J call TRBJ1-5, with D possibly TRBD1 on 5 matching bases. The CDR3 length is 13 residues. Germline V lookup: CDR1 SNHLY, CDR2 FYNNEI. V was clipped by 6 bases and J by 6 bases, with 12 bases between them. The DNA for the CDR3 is TGTGCCAGCAGCGACCAGGGTCCTCAGCCCCAGCATTTT. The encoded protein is CASSDQGPQPQHF.

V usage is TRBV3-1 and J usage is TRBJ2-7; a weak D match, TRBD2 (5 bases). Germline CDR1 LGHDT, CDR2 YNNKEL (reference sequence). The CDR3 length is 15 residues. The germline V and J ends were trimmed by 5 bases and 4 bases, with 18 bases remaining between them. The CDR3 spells CASSDGLSSGYEQYF. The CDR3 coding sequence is TGTGCCAGCAGCGACGGACTGTCCTCGGGGTACGAGCAGTACTTC.